Below are 5 T cell receptor beta chains sequenced from a single sample in a study of PD-L1 blockade in urothelial cancer. This table comes from immunoSEQ multiplex PCR, and its TCRdb copy is limited to in-frame clones, with some not included. The data show tens of thousands of clones, with 80% to 90% seen just once and 8% held by the top ten. Specified time point: peripheral blood 6 weeks after treatment start. Material: PBMCs, obtained around atezolizumab (anti-PD-L1) treatment. The receptors come from a man older than 75 with urothelial cancer.

The chain employs TRBV7-8 and TRBJ2-1; the match to TRBD1 covers 9 bases. V was clipped by 0 bases and J by 3 bases; unmatched bases: 6. Germline CDR1 and CDR2: SGHVS and FQNEAQ. The CDR3 length is 17 residues. CDR3 in amino acids: CASSLAGRTGDYNEQFF. The CDR3 coding sequence is TGTGCCAGCAGCTTAGCTGGGCGGACAGGGGACTACAATGAGCAGTTCTTC.

This chain links TRBV7-2 with TRBJ2-7, with 8 positions matching TRBD2. With V trimmed by 0 bases and J by 12 bases, 7 bases remained unmatched. The CDR3 is 13 residues long. Germline CDR1 and CDR2: SGHTA and FQGNSA. CDR3 nucleotide sequence: TGTGCCAGCAGCTTAGCGAAGGACCGGGGGGGGTACTTC. Encoded protein: CASSLAKDRGGYF.

The chain links TRBV5-5 to TRBJ2-7; TRBD2 matches at 7 bases. Looked up from germline, CDR1 is SGHKS and CDR2 is YYEKEE (reference sequence). V shed 4 bases and J 4 bases; nucleotides not matched to a gene: 5. There are 13 residues in the CDR3. Written as DNA, the CDR3 is TGTGCCAGCAGCCAGGGACTAACATACGAGCAGTACTTC. Translated: CASSQGLTYEQYF.

CDR3 sequence reads: CASSGQGPGETQYF. In DNA, the CDR3 is TGCGCCAGCAGTGGACAGGGGCCCGGGGAGACCCAGTACTTC. V is TRBV10-1 and J is TRBJ2-5, with 8 bases identical to TRBD1. V trimming: 4 bases; J trimming: 5 bases; junction bases outside the gene matches: 6. The CDR3 is 14 amino acids. Germline CDR1 and CDR2: WNHNN and SYGVQD (reference sequence).

This clone was counted a single time. DNA for the CDR3: TGTGCCATCAGTGGCTACCCCGGGACAGGGCCTACCGAGCAGTACTTC. Its protein is CAISGYPGTGPTEQYF. The V and J genes are TRBV10-3 and TRBJ2-7, with 9 bases identical to TRBD1. The length of the CDR3 is 16 residues. Looked up from germline, CDR1 is ENHRY and CDR2 is SYGVKD. The trim removed 4 bases at V and 6 bases at J, leaving 13 bases unmatched.